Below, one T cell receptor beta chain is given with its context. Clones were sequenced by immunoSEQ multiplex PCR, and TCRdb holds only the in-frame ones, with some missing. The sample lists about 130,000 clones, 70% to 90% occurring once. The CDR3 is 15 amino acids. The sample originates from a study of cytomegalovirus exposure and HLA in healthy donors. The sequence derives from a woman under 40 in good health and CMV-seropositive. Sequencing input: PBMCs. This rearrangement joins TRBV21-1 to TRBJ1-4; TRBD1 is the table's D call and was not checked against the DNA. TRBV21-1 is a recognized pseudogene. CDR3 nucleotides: TGTGCCAGCAGCAAGGGGAGACAGGATAATGAAAAACTGTTTTTT. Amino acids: CASSKGRQDNEKLFF.